This T cell receptor (beta chain) is drawn from a study of T cells in Graves' hyperthyroidism and ophthalmopathy. There were TCR beta CDR3 regions amplified from RNA transcripts. Carried out on the TCR CDR3, a first-round RT-PCR used the HTBI primer set. MiXCR, run by TCRdb on the multiplex PCR reads, gives a single entry per CDR3 protein. The data show about 540,000 distinct CDR3 sequences, roughly 46% seen once. The authors deemed Graves' hyperthyroidism stable absent ophthalmopathy progression within 18 months. Reasons for excluding patients were uncontrolled infection, other autoimmune disease, pregnancy or lactation. Diagnoses were made from clinical symptoms, serum measures (thyroxine and TRAb), thyroid ultrasound and orbital computed tomography. The sample comprised peripheral blood or thyroid tissue (not recorded which). This sequence was found in a woman younger than 35 with Graves' hyperthyroidism.

The CDR3 DNA sequence: TGTGCAGCGGATGAGGCGACCCCCCCCCACAATGAGCAGTTCTTC. Translated: CAADEATPPHNEQFF. The chain combines TRBV7-3 with TRBJ2-1; possible D gene TRBD2, 5 bases. The CDR3 is made up of 15 amino acids. In germline, CDR1 is SGHTA, CDR2 FQGTGA.